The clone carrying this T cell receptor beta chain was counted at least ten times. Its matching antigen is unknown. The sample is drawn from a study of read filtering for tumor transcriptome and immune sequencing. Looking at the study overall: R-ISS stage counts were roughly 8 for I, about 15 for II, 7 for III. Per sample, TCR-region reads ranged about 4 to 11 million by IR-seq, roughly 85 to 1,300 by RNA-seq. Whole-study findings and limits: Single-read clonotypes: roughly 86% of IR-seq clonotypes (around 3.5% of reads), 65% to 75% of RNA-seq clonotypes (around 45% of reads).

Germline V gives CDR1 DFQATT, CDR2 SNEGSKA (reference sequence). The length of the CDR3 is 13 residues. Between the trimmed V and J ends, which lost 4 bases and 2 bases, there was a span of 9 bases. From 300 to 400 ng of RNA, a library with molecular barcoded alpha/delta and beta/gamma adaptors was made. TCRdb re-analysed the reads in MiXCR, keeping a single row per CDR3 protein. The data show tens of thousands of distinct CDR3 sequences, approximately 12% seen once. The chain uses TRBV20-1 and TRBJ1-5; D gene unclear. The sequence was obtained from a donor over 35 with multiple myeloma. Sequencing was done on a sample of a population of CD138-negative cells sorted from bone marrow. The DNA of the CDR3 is TGCAGTGCTATGGATTTTGGCAATCAGCCCCAGCATTTT. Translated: CSAMDFGNQPQHF.